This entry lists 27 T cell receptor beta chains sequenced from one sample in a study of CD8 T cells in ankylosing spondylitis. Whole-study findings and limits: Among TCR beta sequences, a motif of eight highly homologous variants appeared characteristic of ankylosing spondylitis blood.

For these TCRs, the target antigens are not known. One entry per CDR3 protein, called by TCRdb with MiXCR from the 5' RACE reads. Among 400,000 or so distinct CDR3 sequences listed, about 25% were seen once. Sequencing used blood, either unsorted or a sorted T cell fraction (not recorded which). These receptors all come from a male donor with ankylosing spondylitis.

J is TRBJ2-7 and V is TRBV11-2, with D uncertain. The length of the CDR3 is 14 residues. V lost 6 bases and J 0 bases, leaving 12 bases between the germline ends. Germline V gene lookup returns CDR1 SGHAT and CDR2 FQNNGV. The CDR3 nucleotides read TGTGCCAGCAGGGACCCGCGGAGCTCCTACGAGCAGTACTTC. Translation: CASRDPRSSYEQYF. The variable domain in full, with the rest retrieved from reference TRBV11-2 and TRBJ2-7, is EAGVAQSPRYKIIEKRQSVAFWCNPISGHATLYWYQQILGQGPKLLIQFQNNGVVDDSQLPKDRFSAERLKGVDSTLKIQPAKLEDSAVYLCASRDPRSSYEQYFGPGTRLTVT.

The CDR3 region has the DNA TGCAGTGCTAGAGACGGGGGGCCAGAGACCCAGTACTTC. It translates to CSARDGGPETQYF. The chain couples TRBV20-1 to TRBJ2-5; TRBD2 might be the D (7 bases). V dropped 0 bases and J dropped 4 bases, with 9 bases sitting between them. The length of the CDR3 is 13 residues. CDR1 and CDR2 from the germline V gene are DFQATT and SNEGSKA (reference sequence).

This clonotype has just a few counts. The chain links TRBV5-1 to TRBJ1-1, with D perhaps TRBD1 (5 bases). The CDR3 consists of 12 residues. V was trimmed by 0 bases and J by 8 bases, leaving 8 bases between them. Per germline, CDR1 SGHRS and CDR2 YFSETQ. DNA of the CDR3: TGCGCCAGCAGCTTGGTAAGGGGCGAAGCTTTCTTT. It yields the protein CASSLVRGEAFF.

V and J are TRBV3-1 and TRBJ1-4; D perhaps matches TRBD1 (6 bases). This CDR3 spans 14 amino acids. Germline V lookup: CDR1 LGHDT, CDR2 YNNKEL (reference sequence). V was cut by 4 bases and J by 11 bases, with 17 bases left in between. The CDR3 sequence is CASSPTRTAWKLFF. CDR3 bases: TGTGCCAGCAGCCCGACCCGGACAGCGTGGAAACTGTTTTTT.

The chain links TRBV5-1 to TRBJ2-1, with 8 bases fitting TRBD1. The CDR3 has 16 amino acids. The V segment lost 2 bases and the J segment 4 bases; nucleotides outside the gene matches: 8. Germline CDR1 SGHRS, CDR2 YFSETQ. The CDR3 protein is CASSLLTGGLYNEQFF. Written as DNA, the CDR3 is TGCGCCAGCAGCTTATTAACAGGGGGACTTTACAATGAGCAGTTCTTC.

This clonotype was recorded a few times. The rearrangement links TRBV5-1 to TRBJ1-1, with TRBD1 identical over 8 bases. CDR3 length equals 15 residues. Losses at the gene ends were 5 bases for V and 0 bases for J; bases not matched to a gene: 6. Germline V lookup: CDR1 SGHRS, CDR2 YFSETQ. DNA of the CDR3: TGCGCCAGCAGTTCGGACAGGGTCATGAACACTGAAGCTTTCTTT. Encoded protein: CASSSDRVMNTEAFF.

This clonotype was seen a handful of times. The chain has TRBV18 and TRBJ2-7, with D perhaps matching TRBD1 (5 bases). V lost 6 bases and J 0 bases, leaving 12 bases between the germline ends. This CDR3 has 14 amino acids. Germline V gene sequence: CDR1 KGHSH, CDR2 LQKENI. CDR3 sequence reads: CASSNQGSSYEQYV. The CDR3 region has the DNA TGTGCCAGCTCTAACCAGGGCAGCTCCTACGAGCAGTACGTC.

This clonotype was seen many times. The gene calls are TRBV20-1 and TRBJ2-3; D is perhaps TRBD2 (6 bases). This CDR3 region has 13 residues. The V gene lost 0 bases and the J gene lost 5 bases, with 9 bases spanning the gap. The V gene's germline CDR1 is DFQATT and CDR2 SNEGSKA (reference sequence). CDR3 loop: CSAREGGVDTQYF. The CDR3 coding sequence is TGCAGTGCTAGAGAGGGGGGAGTAGATACGCAGTATTTT.

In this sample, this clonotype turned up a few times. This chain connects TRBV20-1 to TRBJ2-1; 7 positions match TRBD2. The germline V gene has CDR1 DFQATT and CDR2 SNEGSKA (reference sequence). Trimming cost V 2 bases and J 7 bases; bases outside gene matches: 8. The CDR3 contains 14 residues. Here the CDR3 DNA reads TGCAGTGCTAGACAAGGCGGGAGAAGTAATGAGCAGTTCTTC. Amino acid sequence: CSARQGGRSNEQFF.

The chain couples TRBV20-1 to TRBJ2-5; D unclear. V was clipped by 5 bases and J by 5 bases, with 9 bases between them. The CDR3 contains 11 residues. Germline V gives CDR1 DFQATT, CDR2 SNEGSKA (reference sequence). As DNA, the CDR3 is TGCAGTGCTTCTGCTTTCGAGACCCAGTACTTC. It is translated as CSASAFETQYF.

The CDR3 reads CASSQSTYNEQFF. CDR3 nucleotides: TGTGCCAGCAGCCAGAGCACCTACAATGAGCAGTTCTTC. The gene calls are TRBV3-1 and TRBJ2-1; unclear D gene. This CDR3 region has 13 residues. V lost 3 bases, J lost 2 bases, and 5 bases lay in between. Germline V CDR1 and CDR2: LGHDT, YNNKEL (reference sequence).

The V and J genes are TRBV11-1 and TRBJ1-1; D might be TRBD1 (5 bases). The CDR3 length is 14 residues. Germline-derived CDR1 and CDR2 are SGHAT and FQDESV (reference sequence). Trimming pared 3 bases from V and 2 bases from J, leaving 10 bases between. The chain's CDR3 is CASSFDRTNTEAFF. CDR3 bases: TGTGCCAGCAGCTTCGACAGAACCAACACTGAAGCTTTCTTT.

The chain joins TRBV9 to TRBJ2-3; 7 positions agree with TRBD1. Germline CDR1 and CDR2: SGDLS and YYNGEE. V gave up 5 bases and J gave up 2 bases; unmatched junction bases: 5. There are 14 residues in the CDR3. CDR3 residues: CASRGDSFTDTQYF. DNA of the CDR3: TGTGCCAGCAGGGGGGACAGTTTCACAGATACGCAGTATTTT. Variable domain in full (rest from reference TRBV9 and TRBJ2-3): DSGVTQTPKHLITATGQRVTLRCSPRSGDLSVYWYQQSLDQGLQFLIQYYNGEERAKGNILERFSAQQFPDLHSELNLSSLELGDSALYFCASRGDSFTDTQYFGPGTRLTVL.

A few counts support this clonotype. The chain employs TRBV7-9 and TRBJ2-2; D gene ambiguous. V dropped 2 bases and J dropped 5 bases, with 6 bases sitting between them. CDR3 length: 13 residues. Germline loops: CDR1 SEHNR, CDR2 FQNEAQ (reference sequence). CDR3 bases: TGTGCCAGCAGCTTAATTCATACCGGGGAGCTGTTTTTT. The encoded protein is CASSLIHTGELFF.

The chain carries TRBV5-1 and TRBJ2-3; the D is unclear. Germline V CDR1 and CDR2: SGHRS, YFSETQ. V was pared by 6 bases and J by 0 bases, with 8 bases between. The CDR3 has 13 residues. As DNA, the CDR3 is TGCGCCAGCAAACCGGCTAGCACAGATACGCAGTATTTT. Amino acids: CASKPASTDTQYF.

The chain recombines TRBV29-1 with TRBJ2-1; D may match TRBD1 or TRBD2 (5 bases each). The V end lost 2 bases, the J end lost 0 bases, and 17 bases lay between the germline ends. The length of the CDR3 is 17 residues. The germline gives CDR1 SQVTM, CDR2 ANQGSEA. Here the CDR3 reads CSVEWTRGPSSYNEQFF. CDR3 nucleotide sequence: TGCAGCGTTGAATGGACCCGGGGCCCGAGCTCCTACAATGAGCAGTTCTTC.

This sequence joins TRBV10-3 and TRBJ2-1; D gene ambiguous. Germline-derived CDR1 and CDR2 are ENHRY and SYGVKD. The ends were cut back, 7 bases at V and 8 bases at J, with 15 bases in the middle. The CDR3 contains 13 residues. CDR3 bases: TGTGCCATCAAACAGACCGAGGCGGATGAGCAGTTCTTC. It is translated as CAIKQTEADEQFF.

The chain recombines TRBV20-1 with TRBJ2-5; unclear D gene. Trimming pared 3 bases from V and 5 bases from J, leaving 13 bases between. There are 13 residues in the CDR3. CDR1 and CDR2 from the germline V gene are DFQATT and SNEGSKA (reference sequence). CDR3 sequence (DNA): TGCAGTGCTAGCGGTATCACTCGGGAGACCCAGTACTTC. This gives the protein CSASGITRETQYF.

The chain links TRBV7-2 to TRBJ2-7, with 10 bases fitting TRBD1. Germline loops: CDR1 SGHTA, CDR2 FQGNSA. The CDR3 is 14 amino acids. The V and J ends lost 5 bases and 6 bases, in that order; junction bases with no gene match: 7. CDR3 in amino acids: CASSADRGRSEQYV. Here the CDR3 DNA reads TGTGCCAGCAGCGCAGACAGGGGGCGATCCGAGCAGTACGTC.

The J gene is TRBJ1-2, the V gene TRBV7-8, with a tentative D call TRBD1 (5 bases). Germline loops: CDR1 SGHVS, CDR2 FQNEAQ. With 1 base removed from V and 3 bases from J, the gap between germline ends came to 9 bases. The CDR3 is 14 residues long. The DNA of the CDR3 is TGTGCCAGCAGCTTAGAACAGGCCCACTATGGCTACACCTTC. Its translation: CASSLEQAHYGYTF.

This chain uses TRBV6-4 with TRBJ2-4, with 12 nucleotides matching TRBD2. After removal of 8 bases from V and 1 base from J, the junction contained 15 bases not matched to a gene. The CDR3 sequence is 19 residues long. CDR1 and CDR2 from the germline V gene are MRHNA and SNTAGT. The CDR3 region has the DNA TGTGCCAGCGGTACACGGACTAGCGGGACCTACTGGGCCAAAAACATTCAGTACTTC. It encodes CASGTRTSGTYWAKNIQYF.

The CDR3 DNA reads TGTGCCAGCAGCCCCCTAGATGGGAGCACAGATACGCAGTATTTT. This gives the protein CASSPLDGSTDTQYF. This chain joins TRBV7-9 and TRBJ2-3; D remains unclear. The germline gives CDR1 SEHNR, CDR2 FQNEAQ (reference sequence). V was pared by 5 bases and J by 0 bases, with 12 bases between. The CDR3 sequence is 15 residues long.

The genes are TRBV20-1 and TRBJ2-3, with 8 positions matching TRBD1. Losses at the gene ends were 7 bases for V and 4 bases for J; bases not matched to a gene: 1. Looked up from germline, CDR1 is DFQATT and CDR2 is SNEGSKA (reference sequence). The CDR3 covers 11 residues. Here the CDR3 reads CSETGADTQYF. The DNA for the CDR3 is TGCAGTGAGACAGGGGCAGATACGCAGTATTTT.

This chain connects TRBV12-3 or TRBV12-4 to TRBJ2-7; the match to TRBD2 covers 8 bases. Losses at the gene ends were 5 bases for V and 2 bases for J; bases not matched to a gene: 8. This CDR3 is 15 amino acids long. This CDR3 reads CASSLTTSGTYEQYV. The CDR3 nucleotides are TGTGCCAGCAGTCTCACCACTAGCGGAACCTACGAGCAGTACGTC.

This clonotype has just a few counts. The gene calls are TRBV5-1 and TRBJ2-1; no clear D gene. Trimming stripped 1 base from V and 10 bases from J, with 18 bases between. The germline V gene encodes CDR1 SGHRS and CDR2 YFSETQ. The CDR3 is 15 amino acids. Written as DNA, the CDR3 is TGCGCCAGCAGCTTGAGTTTCACTCTGGAGAGCGAGCAGTTCTTC. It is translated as CASSLSFTLESEQFF.

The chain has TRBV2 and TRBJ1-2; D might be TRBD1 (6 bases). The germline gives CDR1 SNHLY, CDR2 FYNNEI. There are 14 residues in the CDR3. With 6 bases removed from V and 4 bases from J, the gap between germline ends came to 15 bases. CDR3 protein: CASRGQTLGYGYTF. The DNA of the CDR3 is TGTGCCAGCAGGGGACAAACCTTGGGCTATGGCTACACCTTC.

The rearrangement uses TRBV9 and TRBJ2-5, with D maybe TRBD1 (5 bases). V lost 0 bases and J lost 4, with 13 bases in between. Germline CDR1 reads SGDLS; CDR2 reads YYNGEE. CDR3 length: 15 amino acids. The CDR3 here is CASSVDPGAGETQYF. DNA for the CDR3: TGTGCCAGCAGCGTAGACCCTGGGGCTGGAGAGACCCAGTACTTC.